This T cell receptor (beta chain) emerged from a study of siplizumab effects on memory and regulatory T cells. Study-level results: Alloreactive sequences tracing back to unstimulated CD4+ memory cells fell significantly with siplizumab.

On this clone: The antigen remains unidentified.

Method: immunoSEQ multiplex PCR; TCRdb's copy keeps in-frame clones and lacks some. The data contain tens of thousands of clones, roughly 96% of them singletons. Germline V lookup: CDR1 MDHEN, CDR2 SYDVKM. This CDR3 is 12 amino acids long. With 8 bases removed from V and 7 bases from J, the gap between germline ends came to 14 bases. The V call is TRBV28, the J call TRBJ1-2; D unresolved. Sequencing input: naive CD4+ T cells sorted from blood. The TCR comes from a human donor in good health. This chain's CDR3 is CASAYSKSGYTF. CDR3 in DNA: TGTGCCAGCGCCTATTCCAAGTCTGGCTACACCTTC.